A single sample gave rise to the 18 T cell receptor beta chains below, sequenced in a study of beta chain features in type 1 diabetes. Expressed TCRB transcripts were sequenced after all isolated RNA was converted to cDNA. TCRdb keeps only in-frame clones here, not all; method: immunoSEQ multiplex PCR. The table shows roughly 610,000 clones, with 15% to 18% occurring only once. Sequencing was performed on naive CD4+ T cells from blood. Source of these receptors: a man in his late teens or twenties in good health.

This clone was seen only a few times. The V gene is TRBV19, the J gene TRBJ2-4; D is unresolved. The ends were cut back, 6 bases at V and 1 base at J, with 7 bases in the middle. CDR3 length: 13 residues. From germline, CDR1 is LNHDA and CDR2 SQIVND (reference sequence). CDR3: CASSTLAKNIQYF. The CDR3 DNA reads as TGTGCCAGTAGCACCCTGGCCAAAAACATTCAGTACTTC.

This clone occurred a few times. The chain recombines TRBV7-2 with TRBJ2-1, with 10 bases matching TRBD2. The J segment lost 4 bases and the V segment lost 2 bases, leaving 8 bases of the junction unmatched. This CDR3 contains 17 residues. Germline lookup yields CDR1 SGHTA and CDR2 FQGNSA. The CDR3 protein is CASSLKRSGRSYNEQFF. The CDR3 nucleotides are TGTGCCAGCAGCTTAAAGCGTAGCGGGAGGTCTTACAATGAGCAGTTCTTC.

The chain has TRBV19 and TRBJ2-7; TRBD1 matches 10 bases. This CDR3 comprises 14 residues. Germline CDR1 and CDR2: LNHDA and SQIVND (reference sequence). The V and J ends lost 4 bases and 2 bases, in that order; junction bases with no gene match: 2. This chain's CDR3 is CASSTGQGAYEQYF. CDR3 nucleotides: TGTGCCAGTAGTACCGGACAGGGGGCCTACGAGCAGTACTTC.

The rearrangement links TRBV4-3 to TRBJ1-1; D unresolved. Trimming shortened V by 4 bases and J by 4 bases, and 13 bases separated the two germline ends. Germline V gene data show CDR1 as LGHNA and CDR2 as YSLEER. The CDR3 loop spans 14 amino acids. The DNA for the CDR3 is TGCGCCAGCAGCCCGGGGAGGTCGGGCACTGAAGCTTTCTTT. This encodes CASSPGRSGTEAFF.

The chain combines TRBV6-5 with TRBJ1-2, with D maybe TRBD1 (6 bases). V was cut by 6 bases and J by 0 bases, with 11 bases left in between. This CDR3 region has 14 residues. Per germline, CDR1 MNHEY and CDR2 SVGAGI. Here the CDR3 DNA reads TGTGCCAGCAGAACAGGGCAAACTAACTATGGCTACACCTTC. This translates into CASRTGQTNYGYTF.

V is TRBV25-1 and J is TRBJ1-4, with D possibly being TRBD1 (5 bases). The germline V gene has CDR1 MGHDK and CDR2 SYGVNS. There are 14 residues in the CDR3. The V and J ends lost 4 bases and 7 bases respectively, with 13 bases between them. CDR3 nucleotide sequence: TGTGCCAGCAGTGGAGGGGTGAGGAGTGAAAAACTGTTTTTT. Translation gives CASSGGVRSEKLFF.

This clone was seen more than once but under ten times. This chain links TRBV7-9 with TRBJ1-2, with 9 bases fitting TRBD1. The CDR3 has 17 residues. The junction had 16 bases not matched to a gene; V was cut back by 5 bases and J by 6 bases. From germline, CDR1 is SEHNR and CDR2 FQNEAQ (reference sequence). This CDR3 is CASSDSRDRATWDGYTF. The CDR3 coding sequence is TGTGCCAGCAGCGACTCCCGGGACAGGGCAACTTGGGATGGCTACACCTTC.

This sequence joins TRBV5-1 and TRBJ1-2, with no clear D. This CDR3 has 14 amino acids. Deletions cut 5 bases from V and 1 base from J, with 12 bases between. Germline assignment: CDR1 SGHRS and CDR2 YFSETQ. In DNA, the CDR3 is TGCGCCAGCAGTTTCCAAACAGATAACTATGGCTACACCTTC. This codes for CASSFQTDNYGYTF.

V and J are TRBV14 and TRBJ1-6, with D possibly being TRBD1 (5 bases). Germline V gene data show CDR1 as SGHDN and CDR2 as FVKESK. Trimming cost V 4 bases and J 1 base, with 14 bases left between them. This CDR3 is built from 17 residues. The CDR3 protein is CASSPAGGGSYNSPLHF. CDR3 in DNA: TGTGCCAGCAGCCCAGCGGGGGGGGGATCCTATAATTCACCCCTCCACTTT. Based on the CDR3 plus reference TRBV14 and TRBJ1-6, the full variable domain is EAGVTQFPSHSVIEKGQTVTLRCDPISGHDNLYWYRRVMGKEIKFLLHFVKESKQDESGMPNNRFLAERTGGTYSTLKVQPAELEDSGVYFCASSPAGGGSYNSPLHFGNGTRLTVT.

CDR3 loop: CASSRPTSGRPTSNYEQYF. The CDR3 DNA is TGTGCCAGCAGCCGGCCGACTAGCGGGAGGCCGACGTCGAACTACGAGCAGTACTTC. The rearrangement links TRBV7-2 to TRBJ2-7; 13 bases align to TRBD2. CDR3 size: 19 residues. Germline values: CDR1 SGHTA, CDR2 FQGNSA. Losses at the gene ends were 5 bases for V and 3 bases for J; bases not matched to a gene: 16.

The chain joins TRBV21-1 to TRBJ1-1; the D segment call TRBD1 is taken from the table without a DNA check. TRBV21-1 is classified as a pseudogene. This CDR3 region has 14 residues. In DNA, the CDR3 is TGTGCCACCCTTGGACAGGTCCCGAACACTGAAGCTTTCTTT. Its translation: CATLGQVPNTEAFF.

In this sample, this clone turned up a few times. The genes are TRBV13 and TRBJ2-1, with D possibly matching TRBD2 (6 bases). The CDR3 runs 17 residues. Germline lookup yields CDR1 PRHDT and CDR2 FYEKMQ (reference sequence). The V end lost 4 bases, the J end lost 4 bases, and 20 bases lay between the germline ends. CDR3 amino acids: CASSSISGSLTYNEQFF. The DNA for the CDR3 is TGTGCCAGCAGCTCAATCTCCGGGAGCCTGACGTACAATGAGCAGTTCTTC.

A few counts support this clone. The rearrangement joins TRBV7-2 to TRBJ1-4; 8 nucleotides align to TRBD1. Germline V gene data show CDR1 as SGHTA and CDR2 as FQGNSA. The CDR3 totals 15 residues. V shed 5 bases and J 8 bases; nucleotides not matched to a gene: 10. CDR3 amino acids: CASSRTGGLEEKLFF. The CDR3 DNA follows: TGTGCCAGCAGCCGTACAGGGGGGCTAGAAGAAAAACTGTTTTTT.

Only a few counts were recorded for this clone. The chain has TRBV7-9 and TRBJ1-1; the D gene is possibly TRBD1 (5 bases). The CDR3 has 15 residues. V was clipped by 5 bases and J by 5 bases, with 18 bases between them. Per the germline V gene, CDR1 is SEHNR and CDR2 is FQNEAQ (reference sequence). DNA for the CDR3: TGTGCCAGCAGCCGCCTGGGGGGGAGGCCGACTGAAGCTTTCTTT. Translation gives CASSRLGGRPTEAFF.

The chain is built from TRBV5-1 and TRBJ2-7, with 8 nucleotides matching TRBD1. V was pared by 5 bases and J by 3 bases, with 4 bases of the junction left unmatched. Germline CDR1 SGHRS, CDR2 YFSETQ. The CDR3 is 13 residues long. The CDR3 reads CASSPDRGYEQYF. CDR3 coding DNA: TGCGCCAGCAGTCCAGACAGGGGCTACGAGCAGTACTTC.

The CDR3 DNA sequence: TGTGCCAGCAGCGTAGCACCACAGGGCCCCTACGAGCAGTACTTC. Protein sequence: CASSVAPQGPYEQYF. This chain links TRBV9 with TRBJ2-7; a possible D gene is TRBD1 (6 bases). This CDR3 has 15 amino acids. Trimming removed 0 bases from V and 2 bases from J, with 12 bases in between. Germline V gives CDR1 SGDLS, CDR2 YYNGEE.

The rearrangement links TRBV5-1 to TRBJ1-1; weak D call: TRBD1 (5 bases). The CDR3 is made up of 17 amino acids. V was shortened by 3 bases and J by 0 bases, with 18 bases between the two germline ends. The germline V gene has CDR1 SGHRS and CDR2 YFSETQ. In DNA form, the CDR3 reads TGCGCCAGCAGCTCCCCTGCCGGGGCCCTTTTGAACACTGAAGCTTTCTTT. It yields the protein CASSSPAGALLNTEAFF.

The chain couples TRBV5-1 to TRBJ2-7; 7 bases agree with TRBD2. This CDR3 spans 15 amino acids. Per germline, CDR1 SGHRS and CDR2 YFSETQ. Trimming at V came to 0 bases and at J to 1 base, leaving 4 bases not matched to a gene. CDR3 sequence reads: CASSLAGRGSYEQYF. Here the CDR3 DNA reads TGCGCCAGCAGCTTGGCGGGGCGGGGGTCCTACGAGCAGTACTTC.